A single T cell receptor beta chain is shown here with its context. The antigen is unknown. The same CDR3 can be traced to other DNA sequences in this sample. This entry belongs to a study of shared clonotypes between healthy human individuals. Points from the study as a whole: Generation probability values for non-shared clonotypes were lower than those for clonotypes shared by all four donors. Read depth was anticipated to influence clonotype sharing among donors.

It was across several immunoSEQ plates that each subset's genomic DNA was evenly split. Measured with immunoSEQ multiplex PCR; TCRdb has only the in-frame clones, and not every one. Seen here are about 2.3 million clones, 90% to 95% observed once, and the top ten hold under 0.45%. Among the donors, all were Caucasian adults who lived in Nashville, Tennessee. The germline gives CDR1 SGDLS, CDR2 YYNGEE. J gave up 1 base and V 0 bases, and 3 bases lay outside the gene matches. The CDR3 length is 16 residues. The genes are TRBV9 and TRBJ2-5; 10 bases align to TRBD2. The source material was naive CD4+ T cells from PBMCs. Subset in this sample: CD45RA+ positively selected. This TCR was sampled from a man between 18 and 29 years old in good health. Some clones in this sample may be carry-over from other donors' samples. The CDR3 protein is CASSVGLAGAQETQYF. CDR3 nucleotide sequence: TGTGCCAGCAGCGTAGGACTAGCGGGCGCCCAAGAGACCCAGTACTTC.